The 19 T cell receptor beta chains below come from one sample, sequenced in a study of identifying expanded T cells in peripheral blood. Measured with immunoSEQ multiplex PCR; TCRdb has only the in-frame clones, and not every one. The sample records 70,000 to 95,000 clones, roughly 86% being singletons. Sequenced sample: blood. All receptors come from a person aged 18 to 70 in good health.

CDR3 loop: CASSPFTAGAETQYF. In nucleotides, the CDR3 is TGTGCCAGCAGTCCATTCACGGCGGGGGCAGAGACCCAGTACTTC. The rearrangement joins TRBV28 to TRBJ2-5; tentative D call: TRBD2 (7 bases). The CDR3 loop spans 15 amino acids. Looked up from germline, CDR1 is MDHEN and CDR2 is SYDVKM. V was trimmed by 5 bases and J by 4 bases, leaving 17 bases between them.

The chain couples TRBV28 to TRBJ2-2, with 7 bases matching TRBD1. The CDR3 has 17 residues. Unmatched junction bases numbered 9, after V lost 5 bases and J lost 0 bases. Germline V CDR1 and CDR2: MDHEN, SYDVKM. The CDR3 loop is CASSTKQGTTNTGELFF. The CDR3 DNA follows: TGTGCCAGCAGTACGAAACAGGGGACAACGAACACCGGGGAGCTGTTTTTT.

The chain joins TRBV5-1 to TRBJ2-2; the D is unclear. The germline CDR1 and CDR2 sequences are SGHRS and YFSETQ. This CDR3 is built from 15 residues. V was trimmed by 1 base and J by 0 bases, leaving 7 bases between them. The chain's CDR3 is CASSLTEANTGELFF. In DNA form, the CDR3 reads TGCGCCAGCAGCTTGACGGAAGCGAACACCGGGGAGCTGTTTTTT.

This chain uses TRBV5-4 with TRBJ2-1, with TRBD2 matching 10 bases. CDR1 and CDR2 (germline): SGHNT, YYREEE (reference sequence). The CDR3 extends over 14 amino acids. J was trimmed by 10 bases and V by 4 bases; bases with no gene match: 8. The CDR3 coding sequence is TGTGCCAGCAGCGCCCAGCGGGGGGGAGACGAGCAGTTCTTC. It specifies CASSAQRGGDEQFF.

CDR3 sequence: CASSPRTGSDGYTF. The DNA for the CDR3 is TGTGCCAGCAGCCCCCGGACAGGGAGCGATGGCTACACCTTC. The rearrangement joins TRBV13 to TRBJ1-2, with TRBD1 matching over 8 bases. Germline V gene sequence: CDR1 PRHDT, CDR2 FYEKMQ (reference sequence). J was trimmed by 6 bases and V by 5 bases; bases with no gene match: 8. This CDR3 spans 14 amino acids.

The chain links TRBV7-9 to TRBJ2-7, with 9 bases identical to TRBD1. The CDR3 is 16 residues long. Germline V gives CDR1 SEHNR, CDR2 FQNEAQ (reference sequence). With 4 bases clipped from V and 0 bases from J, the junction kept 7 bases outside the gene matches. CDR3 residues: CASSSAGTGSSYEQYF. The CDR3 DNA follows: TGTGCCAGCAGCTCAGCCGGGACAGGGAGCTCCTACGAGCAGTACTTC. The variable domain in full, with the rest retrieved from reference TRBV7-9 and TRBJ2-7, is DTGVSQNPRHKITKRGQNVTFRCDPISEHNRLYWYRQTLGQGPEFLTYFQNEAQLEKSRLLSDRFSAERPKGSFSTLEIQRTEQGDSAMYLCASSSAGTGSSYEQYFGPGTRLTVT.

With respect to this clone: A much bigger clone sits one base away, suggesting this may be a read error. Distinct nucleotide sequences in the sample also encode this CDR3. The rearrangement links TRBV7-9 to TRBJ1-2, with D perhaps matching TRBD1 (6 bases). Trimming took 3 bases from V and 6 from J, leaving 8 bases between them. Germline V CDR1 and CDR2: SEHNR, FQNEAQ (reference sequence). There are 12 residues in the CDR3. The CDR3 DNA sequence: TGTGCCAGCAGCTTCAACAGGGATGGCTACACCTTC. Protein: CASSFNRDGYTF.

This chain uses TRBV2 with TRBJ2-7; perhaps TRBD1 as D (6 bases). Trimming shortened V by 0 bases and J by 3 bases, and 15 bases separated the two germline ends. The CDR3 is 16 residues long. Per the germline V gene, CDR1 is SNHLY and CDR2 is FYNNEI. The CDR3: CASSEALRTADYEQYF. CDR3 nucleotides: TGTGCCAGCAGTGAAGCGCTTCGGACAGCTGACTACGAGCAGTACTTC.

The rearrangement links TRBV6-6 to TRBJ2-3, with D hard to call. V lost 5 bases, J lost 4 bases, and 16 bases lay in between. The germline gives CDR1 MNHNY, CDR2 SVGAGI (reference sequence). The CDR3 length is 15 residues. CDR3 protein: CASSRPRSESDTQYF. For the CDR3, the DNA is TGTGCCAGCAGTCGTCCTAGGAGTGAGTCAGATACGCAGTATTTT.

J is TRBJ2-7 and V is TRBV18; D not resolved. V lost 3 bases, J lost 7 bases, and 16 bases lay in between. The CDR3 runs 14 residues. Germline loops: CDR1 KGHSH, CDR2 LQKENI. The CDR3 nucleotides read TGTGCCAGCTCACCCTGGCGGTTGTCTGAAGAGCAGTACTTC. This gives the protein CASSPWRLSEEQYF.

DNA of the CDR3: TGTGCCAGCAGTAACCGAAGGACAGGGGGAGGTGCAGATACGCAGTATTTT. Its translation: CASSNRRTGGGADTQYF. This chain uses TRBV27 with TRBJ2-3; the match to TRBD1 covers 10 bases. This CDR3 contains 17 residues. Germline CDR1 is MNHEY and CDR2 is SMNVEV (reference sequence). V trimming: 5 bases; J trimming: 4 bases; junction bases outside the gene matches: 12.

This clone has only a few counts. The sample holds other DNA sequences that translate to the same CDR3. V gene TRBV6-4 combines with J gene TRBJ2-1; 13 bases map to TRBD2. With V trimmed by 3 bases and J by 7 bases, 0 bases remained unmatched. Germline assignment: CDR1 MRHNA and CDR2 SNTAGT. This CDR3 is 14 amino acids long. CDR3 nucleotides: TGTGCCAGCAGTGAACTAGCGGGAGGGAATGAGCAGTTCTTC. Translating it yields CASSELAGGNEQFF.

This sequence joins TRBV6-1 and TRBJ1-5; D remains unclear. Trimming cost V 10 bases and J 6 bases, with 22 bases left between them. Germline-derived CDR1 and CDR2 are MNHNS and SASEGT. The CDR3 runs to 15 residues. CDR3 nucleotides: TGTGCCACCCTACCCCCGGGGTTGTTTGCTCAGCCCCAGCATTTT. Translating gives CATLPPGLFAQPQHF.

CDR3 residues: CASSYSAGGRYNEQFF. CDR3 nucleotide sequence: TGTGCCAGCAGTTACTCGGCGGGAGGAAGGTACAATGAGCAGTTCTTC. This rearrangement joins TRBV6-6 to TRBJ2-1; TRBD2 aligns across 8 bases. Germline V CDR1 and CDR2: MNHNY, SVGAGI (reference sequence). With 0 bases clipped from V and 4 bases from J, the junction kept 5 bases outside the gene matches. The CDR3 is 16 residues long.

The chain links TRBV28 to TRBJ2-5; D might be TRBD1 or TRBD2, each matching 6 bases. Trimming removed 2 bases from V and 5 bases from J, with 15 bases in between. The CDR3 contains 15 residues. Germline CDR1 reads MDHEN; CDR2 reads SYDVKM. The chain's CDR3 is CASSLSSVGGETQYF. CDR3 DNA sequence: TGTGCCAGCAGTTTAAGTTCGGTAGGGGGGGAGACCCAGTACTTC.

This chain connects TRBV19 to TRBJ2-4; TRBD1 matches at 9 bases. The junction had 7 bases not matched to a gene; V was cut back by 4 bases and J by 6 bases. Per germline, CDR1 LNHDA and CDR2 SQIVND (reference sequence). CDR3 length equals 15 residues. The CDR3 nucleotides read TGTGCCAGTAGTACACAACAGGGGGCTAGAAACATTCAGTACTTC. It translates to CASSTQQGARNIQYF.

The rearrangement links TRBV11-2 to TRBJ2-5, with 9 bases matching TRBD1. Germline V lookup: CDR1 SGHAT, CDR2 FQNNGV. CDR3 length: 14 residues. Trimming cost V 5 bases and J 5 bases; bases outside gene matches: 6. CDR3 loop: CASSPGQGSETQYF. In nucleotides, the CDR3 is TGTGCCAGCAGCCCAGGACAGGGGTCGGAGACCCAGTACTTC.

The CDR3 protein is CASSDPQGMNTEAFF. DNA for the CDR3: TGTGCCAGCAGCGATCCCCAGGGAATGAACACTGAAGCTTTCTTT. The chain uses TRBV9 and TRBJ1-1, with D possibly being TRBD1 (5 bases). Per the germline V gene, CDR1 is SGDLS and CDR2 is YYNGEE. V was cut by 3 bases and J by 0 bases, with 12 bases left in between. The CDR3 spans 15 residues.

The chain has TRBV29-1 and TRBJ1-6; weak D call: TRBD1 (6 bases). Germline CDR1 and CDR2: SQVTM and ANQGSEA. The CDR3 sequence is 16 residues long. Trimming took 7 bases from V and 4 from J, leaving 20 bases between them. CDR3 bases: TGCAGCGCCCGGGACACACTCGGGGATTATAATTCACCCCTCCACTTT. It translates to CSARDTLGDYNSPLHF.